The rows below give T cell receptor beta chains drawn from one sample of a study of blood T cells in healthy people across ages. TCRdb re-derived calls from the 5' RACE reads in MiXCR, one entry per CDR3 protein. The sample consists of 2 million or so distinct CDR3 sequences, roughly 50% of them appearing once. Sequencing was done on a sample of blood. Source of these receptors: a woman in her thirties or forties in good health. CDR3s include the opening cysteine and the closing phenylalanine or tryptophan. D genes are given only for firm matches. Rows give clone size only sometimes, using once, few, many, or a class for an expanded clone.

clone_size j_call d_call v_call cdr3_aa cdr3_nt
- TRBJ2-3 TRBD2 TRBV20-1 CSARGGLAGTDTQYF TGCAGTGCGCGAGGGGGGCTAGCGGGGACAGATACGCAGTATTTT
once TRBJ1-4 - TRBV4-3 CASSQAPTLATNEKLFF TGCGCCAGCAGCCAAGCACCTACGCTTGCAACTAATGAAAAACTGTTTTTT
few TRBJ2-1 TRBD2 TRBV14 CASSHMTSGGNEQFF TGTGCCAGCAGCCATATGACTAGCGGGGGTAATGAGCAGTTCTTC
- TRBJ2-1 - TRBV4-2 CASSQERTTFEQFF TGTGCCAGCAGCCAAGAACGGACAACCTTCGAGCAGTTCTTC
- TRBJ2-5 TRBD2 TRBV5-1 CASSSGLAGGQYF TGCGCCAGCAGCTCAGGACTAGCGGGGGGACAGTACTTC
few TRBJ1-4 - TRBV4-3 CASSQDLRGDGEKLFF TGCGCCAGCAGCCAAGATCTCCGGGGTGACGGAGAAAAACTGTTTTTT
- TRBJ1-4 - TRBV4-2 CASSRTGLGSELFF TGTGCCAGCAGCCGAACAGGCCTAGGGAGTGAACTGTTTTTT
- TRBJ2-7 TRBD2 TRBV27 CASSSPLAGRSSYEQYF TGTGCCAGCAGCTCCCCTTTAGCGGGCCGGAGCTCCTACGAGCAGTACTTC
- TRBJ1-4 - TRBV4-1 CASSQPGTLGEKLFF TGCGCCAGCAGCCAACCCGGGACACTGGGGGAAAAACTGTTTTTT
- TRBJ2-1 - TRBV5-6 CASSPQGRIHEQFF TGTGCCAGCAGCCCCCAGGGGAGGATTCATGAGCAGTTCTTC
few TRBJ2-1 - TRBV6-6 CASSFDMYNEQFF TGTGCCAGCAGTTTTGACATGTACAATGAGCAGTTCTTC
few TRBJ2-6 - TRBV6-5 CASRAGTAGANVLTF TGTGCCAGCAGGGCCGGGACGGCTGGGGCCAACGTCCTGACTTTC
- TRBJ1-2 TRBD1 TRBV5-5 CASSPDRGGSYGYTF TGTGCCAGCAGCCCCGACAGGGGAGGTAGCTATGGCTACACCTTC
- TRBJ2-7 - TRBV6-1 CASTHYSYEQYF TGTGCCAGCACCCATTACTCCTACGAGCAGTACTTC
- TRBJ1-2 TRBD1 TRBV7-9 CASSPSGQGASLYGYTF TGTGCCAGCAGCCCCAGTGGACAGGGGGCCTCCCTCTATGGCTACACCTTC
few TRBJ1-1 - TRBV28 CASTVNTEAFF TGTGCCAGCACCGTGAACACTGAAGCTTTCTTT
- TRBJ2-1 TRBD2 TRBV20-1 CSARDHLSRGGSSYNEQFF TGCAGTGCTAGAGATCACTTGTCACGGGGCGGGAGCTCCTACAATGAGCAGTTCTTC
- TRBJ2-5 - TRBV11-2 CASSLTRTNQETQYF TGTGCCAGCAGCCTGACCAGGACTAATCAAGAGACCCAGTACTTC
- TRBJ2-3 TRBD1 TRBV27 CASKDRVLTDTQYF TGTGCCAGTAAGGACAGGGTCCTCACAGATACGCAGTATTTT
- TRBJ2-5 TRBD1 TRBV20-1 CSARATGEETQYF TGCAGTGCTAGAGCGACAGGGGAAGAGACCCAGTACTTC
- TRBJ2-3 - TRBV6-6 CASSYSSSSTDTQYF TGTGCCAGCAGTTACTCGAGCTCTAGCACAGATACGCAGTATTTT
- TRBJ2-7 TRBD1 TRBV4-1 CASSQDRDRGPRTYEQYF TGCGCCAGCAGCCAAGATCGTGACAGGGGCCCTCGCACCTACGAGCAGTACTTC
few TRBJ1-2 - TRBV20-1 CSANSLINYGYTF TGCAGTGCTAACAGCCTTATTAACTATGGCTACACCTTC
- TRBJ1-1 - TRBV5-6 CASSLREWNTEAFF TGTGCCAGCAGCTTAAGGGAGTGGAACACTGAAGCTTTCTTT
many TRBJ2-1 TRBD2 TRBV3-1 CASSQQLAGGNEQFF TGTGCCAGCAGCCAACAACTAGCGGGGGGGAATGAGCAGTTCTTC